The entry below describes one T cell receptor beta chain. What it recognizes is unknown. This record belongs to a study of OX40 agonist ivuxolimab in advanced cancers. Study-wide background: Two cutaneous melanoma patients and one hepatocellular carcinoma patient, three in all, had partial responses.

Germline CDR1 reads MGHRA; CDR2 reads YSYEKL. Trimming cost V 9 bases and J 0 bases; bases outside gene matches: 6. This CDR3 is 16 amino acids long. Sequencing was performed with immunoSEQ multiplex PCR; in TCRdb, only in-frame clones are kept and a portion is missing. The sample comprises 95,000 to 100,000 clones, about four fifths of which are singletons, and roughly 1.5% rests with the top ten. Findings of the study overall: Still undetermined is the antigen specificity of the expanded peripheral T cells.

The chain recombines TRBV4-1 with TRBJ2-6; 9 bases align to TRBD1. The receptor's source is an adult with an advanced solid tumor such as melanoma, head and neck, liver or kidney cancer. The starting material was CD4+ or CD8+ T cells sorted from blood, obtained in a trial of the OX40 agonist ivuxolimab. In DNA form, the CDR3 reads TGCGCCAGTCGGACAGGGGAGGGCTCTGGGGCCAACGTCCTGACTTTC. Protein product: CASRTGEGSGANVLTF.